The clone carrying this TCR beta chain has at least ten counts. Its antigen remains unidentified. Germline V gene lookup returns CDR1 SGHTA and CDR2 FQGNSA. The CDR3 extends over 14 amino acids. Between the trimmed V and J ends, which lost 5 bases and 7 bases, there was a span of 14 bases. The entry originates in a study of human T cells and chemical hapten exposure. Study overall: The sensitizer, 2% DPC, was used on around 2 cm by around 2 cm of upper inner arm skin. Study-wide results and limits: Patch test score showed a positive correlation with PT1 expanded TCR counts. There was no change with DPC sensitization in TCRs above 1 in 1000 frequency.

The library attached unique molecular identifiers to individual cDNA molecules. TCRdb re-called the RACE reads through MiXCR, storing one row per CDR3 protein. The sample includes some 45,000 distinct CDR3 sequences, over 10% of them seen just once. The time point denotes: pre-sensitization, week 0. Treatment defined: therapeutic diphenylcyclopropenone sensitization with weekly scalp DPC. V gene TRBV7-2 combines with J gene TRBJ1-4; D ambiguous. The sample consisted of whole blood, taken in connection with sensitization to the hapten diphenylcyclopropenone (DPC). This sequence was found in a young woman with alopecia areata. Some clones in this sample may be carry-over from other donors' samples. Here the CDR3 reads CASSLPGSGEKLFF. The CDR3 DNA reads as TGTGCCAGCAGCCTGCCGGGGAGTGGTGAAAAACTGTTTTTT. The full variable domain, its missing parts supplied by reference TRBV7-2 and TRBJ1-4, is GAGVSQSPSNKVTEKGKDVELRCDPISGHTALYWYRQSLGQGLEFLIYFQGNSAPDKSGLPSDRFSAERTGGSVSTLTIQRTQQEDSAVYLCASSLPGSGEKLFFGSGTQLSVL.